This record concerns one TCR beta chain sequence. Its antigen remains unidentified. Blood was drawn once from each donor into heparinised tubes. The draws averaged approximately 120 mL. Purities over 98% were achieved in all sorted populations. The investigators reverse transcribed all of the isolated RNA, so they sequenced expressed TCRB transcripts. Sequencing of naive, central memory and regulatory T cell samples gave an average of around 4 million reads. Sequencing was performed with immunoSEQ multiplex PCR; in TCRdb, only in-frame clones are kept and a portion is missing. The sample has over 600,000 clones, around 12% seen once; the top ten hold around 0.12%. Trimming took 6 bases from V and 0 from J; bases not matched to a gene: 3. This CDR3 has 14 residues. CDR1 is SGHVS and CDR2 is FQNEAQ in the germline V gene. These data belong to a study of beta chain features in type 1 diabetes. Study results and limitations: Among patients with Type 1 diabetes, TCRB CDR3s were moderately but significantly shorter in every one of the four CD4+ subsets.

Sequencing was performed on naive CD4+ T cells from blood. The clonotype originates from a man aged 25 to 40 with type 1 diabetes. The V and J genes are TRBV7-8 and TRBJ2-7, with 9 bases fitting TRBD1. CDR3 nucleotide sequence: TGTGCCAGCAGGCGGACAGGGGCCTCCTACGAGCAGTACTTC. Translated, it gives CASRRTGASYEQYF.